The 8 T cell receptor beta chains reported below all come from one sample, sequenced in a study of CD8+CD57+ T cells in acquired aplastic anemia. Selection for sequencing was limited to patients who had shown CD8+CD57+ cell expansion by flow cytometry. Researchers used genomic DNA as the template to profile TCR beta VDJ and CDR3. TCRdb re-called the reads through MiXCR, storing one row per CDR3 protein. The sample shows under 500,000 distinct CDR3 sequences, around 30% of them seen only once. Sequencing was done on a sample of sorted CD4+, CD8+, or CD8+CD57+ T cells (not recorded which) from PBMCs. Every receptor here comes from a human donor with aplastic anemia.

The rearrangement joins TRBV27 to TRBJ2-7; TRBD2 aligns across 8 bases. Germline V CDR1 and CDR2: MNHEY, SMNVEV (reference sequence). The V segment lost 2 bases and the J segment 4 bases; nucleotides outside the gene matches: 4. The CDR3 covers 14 residues. CDR3 DNA: TGTGCCAGCAGTTTACAGCGGGAGCAGTACGAGCAGTACTTC. Translating it yields CASSLQREQYEQYF.

The chain couples TRBV12-3 or TRBV12-4 to TRBJ2-7; 10 positions agree with TRBD2. The V gene end was trimmed by 5 bases and the J gene end by 0 bases; junction bases not matched to a gene: 7. The CDR3 is made up of 16 amino acids. This chain's CDR3 is CASSRFSGGTSYEQYF. The DNA of the CDR3 is TGTGCCAGCAGTCGATTTAGCGGGGGGACCTCCTACGAGCAGTACTTC.

In the case of this clonotype: The junction departs from germline at one end; a sequencing error may be responsible. The V gene is TRBV20-1, the J gene TRBJ1-1; D is perhaps TRBD1 (5 bases). Germline V lookup: CDR1 DFQATT, CDR2 SNEGSKA (reference sequence). The CDR3 extends over 13 amino acids. Here the CDR3 reads CSASRGADTEAFF. The CDR3 region has the DNA TGCAGTGCTAGTCGGGGCGCCGACACCGAAGCTTTCTTT.

The chain carries TRBV20-1 and TRBJ2-5, with D unclear. Germline loops: CDR1 DFQATT, CDR2 SNEGSKA (reference sequence). V shed 3 bases and J shed 0 bases, with 11 bases lying between them. This CDR3 region has 14 residues. CDR3 sequence (DNA): TGCAGTGCTAGCGGTCAGGAGTACCAAGAGACCCAGTACTTC. Encoded protein: CSASGQEYQETQYF.

V gene TRBV7-9 combines with J gene TRBJ1-1; D is undetermined. Deletions cut 7 bases from V and 5 bases from J, with 11 bases between. The CDR3 covers 12 residues. Germline lookup yields CDR1 SEHNR and CDR2 FQNEAQ (reference sequence). CDR3 coding DNA: TGTGCCAGCAACGTAGGGAGAACTGAAGCTTTCTTT. Translating gives CASNVGRTEAFF.

A remark on this clonotype: A junction boundary mismatches the germline segment, possibly from a read error. This chain uses TRBV20-1 with TRBJ1-6; D may be TRBD1 (5 bases). The CDR3 spans 15 residues. Germline V lookup: CDR1 DFQATT, CDR2 SNEGSKA (reference sequence). The CDR3 DNA follows: TGCAGTGCTAGAGGACGAGGGGCTGGATACTCACCCCCCCACTTT. Its translation is CSARGRGAGYSPPHF.

The J gene is TRBJ2-3, the V gene TRBV7-2; D is possibly TRBD1 or TRBD2 (6 bases each). Trimming took 0 bases from V and 9 from J, leaving 13 bases between them. This CDR3 is built from 14 residues. CDR1 and CDR2 (germline): SGHTA, FQGNSA. The CDR3 DNA sequence: TGTGCCAGCAGCTTAGCAGCGGAGGGGGACACGCAGTATTTT. Residues: CASSLAAEGDTQYF.

This clonotype has more than one count but fewer than ten. The chain joins TRBV10-3 to TRBJ1-2; 7 bases match TRBD1. V lost 4 bases and J lost 2; bases outside the gene matches: 13. This CDR3 has 17 amino acids. Looked up from germline, CDR1 is ENHRY and CDR2 is SYGVKD. Written as DNA, the CDR3 is TGTGCCATCAGTGCTAGACATCGGGGACAGAGGAACTATGGCTACACCTTC. This codes for CAISARHRGQRNYGYTF.